These 3 T cell receptor beta chains were all obtained from the same sample, sequenced in a study of shared clonotypes between healthy human individuals. Here immunoSEQ multiplex PCR was the method, and the copy in TCRdb shows in-frame clones only, minus some. The table includes approximately 2.3 million clones, just over 90% detected once. The sequenced material came from naive CD4+ T cells from PBMCs. The sample's subset: CD45RA+ positively selected. The receptors originated from a man younger than 30 in good health. Some clones in this sample may be carry-over from other donors' samples.

Details on this clone: Relative to the germline gene, one junction end is altered; a read error may explain this. V usage is TRBV10-3 and J usage is TRBJ2-1; D gene unclear. In germline, CDR1 is ENHRY, CDR2 SYGVKD. This CDR3 has 12 residues. CDR3 DNA: TGTGCCATCGGGTACTCCGACAATGAGCAGTTCTTC. Protein: CAIGYSDNEQFF.

The rearrangement links TRBV7-9 to TRBJ1-2, with TRBD1 matching over 7 bases. CDR3 size: 14 residues. From germline, CDR1 is SEHNR and CDR2 FQNEAQ (reference sequence). V was clipped by 5 bases and J by 8 bases; unmatched bases: 11. The CDR3 is CASSMMGTVGGYTF. For the CDR3, the DNA is TGTGCCAGCAGCATGATGGGGACAGTTGGAGGCTACACCTTC.

A note on this clone: In the same sample, other DNA sequences code for this CDR3. V usage is TRBV7-9 and J usage is TRBJ2-7, with D perhaps assigned TRBD1 or TRBD2 (5 bases each). The CDR3 sequence is 14 residues long. The germline V gene encodes CDR1 SEHNR and CDR2 FQNEAQ (reference sequence). V lost 5 bases, J lost 3 bases, and 14 bases lay in between. The chain's CDR3 is CASSIGTGSYEQYF. The CDR3 nucleotides read TGTGCCAGCAGCATCGGGACGGGCAGCTACGAGCAGTACTTC.